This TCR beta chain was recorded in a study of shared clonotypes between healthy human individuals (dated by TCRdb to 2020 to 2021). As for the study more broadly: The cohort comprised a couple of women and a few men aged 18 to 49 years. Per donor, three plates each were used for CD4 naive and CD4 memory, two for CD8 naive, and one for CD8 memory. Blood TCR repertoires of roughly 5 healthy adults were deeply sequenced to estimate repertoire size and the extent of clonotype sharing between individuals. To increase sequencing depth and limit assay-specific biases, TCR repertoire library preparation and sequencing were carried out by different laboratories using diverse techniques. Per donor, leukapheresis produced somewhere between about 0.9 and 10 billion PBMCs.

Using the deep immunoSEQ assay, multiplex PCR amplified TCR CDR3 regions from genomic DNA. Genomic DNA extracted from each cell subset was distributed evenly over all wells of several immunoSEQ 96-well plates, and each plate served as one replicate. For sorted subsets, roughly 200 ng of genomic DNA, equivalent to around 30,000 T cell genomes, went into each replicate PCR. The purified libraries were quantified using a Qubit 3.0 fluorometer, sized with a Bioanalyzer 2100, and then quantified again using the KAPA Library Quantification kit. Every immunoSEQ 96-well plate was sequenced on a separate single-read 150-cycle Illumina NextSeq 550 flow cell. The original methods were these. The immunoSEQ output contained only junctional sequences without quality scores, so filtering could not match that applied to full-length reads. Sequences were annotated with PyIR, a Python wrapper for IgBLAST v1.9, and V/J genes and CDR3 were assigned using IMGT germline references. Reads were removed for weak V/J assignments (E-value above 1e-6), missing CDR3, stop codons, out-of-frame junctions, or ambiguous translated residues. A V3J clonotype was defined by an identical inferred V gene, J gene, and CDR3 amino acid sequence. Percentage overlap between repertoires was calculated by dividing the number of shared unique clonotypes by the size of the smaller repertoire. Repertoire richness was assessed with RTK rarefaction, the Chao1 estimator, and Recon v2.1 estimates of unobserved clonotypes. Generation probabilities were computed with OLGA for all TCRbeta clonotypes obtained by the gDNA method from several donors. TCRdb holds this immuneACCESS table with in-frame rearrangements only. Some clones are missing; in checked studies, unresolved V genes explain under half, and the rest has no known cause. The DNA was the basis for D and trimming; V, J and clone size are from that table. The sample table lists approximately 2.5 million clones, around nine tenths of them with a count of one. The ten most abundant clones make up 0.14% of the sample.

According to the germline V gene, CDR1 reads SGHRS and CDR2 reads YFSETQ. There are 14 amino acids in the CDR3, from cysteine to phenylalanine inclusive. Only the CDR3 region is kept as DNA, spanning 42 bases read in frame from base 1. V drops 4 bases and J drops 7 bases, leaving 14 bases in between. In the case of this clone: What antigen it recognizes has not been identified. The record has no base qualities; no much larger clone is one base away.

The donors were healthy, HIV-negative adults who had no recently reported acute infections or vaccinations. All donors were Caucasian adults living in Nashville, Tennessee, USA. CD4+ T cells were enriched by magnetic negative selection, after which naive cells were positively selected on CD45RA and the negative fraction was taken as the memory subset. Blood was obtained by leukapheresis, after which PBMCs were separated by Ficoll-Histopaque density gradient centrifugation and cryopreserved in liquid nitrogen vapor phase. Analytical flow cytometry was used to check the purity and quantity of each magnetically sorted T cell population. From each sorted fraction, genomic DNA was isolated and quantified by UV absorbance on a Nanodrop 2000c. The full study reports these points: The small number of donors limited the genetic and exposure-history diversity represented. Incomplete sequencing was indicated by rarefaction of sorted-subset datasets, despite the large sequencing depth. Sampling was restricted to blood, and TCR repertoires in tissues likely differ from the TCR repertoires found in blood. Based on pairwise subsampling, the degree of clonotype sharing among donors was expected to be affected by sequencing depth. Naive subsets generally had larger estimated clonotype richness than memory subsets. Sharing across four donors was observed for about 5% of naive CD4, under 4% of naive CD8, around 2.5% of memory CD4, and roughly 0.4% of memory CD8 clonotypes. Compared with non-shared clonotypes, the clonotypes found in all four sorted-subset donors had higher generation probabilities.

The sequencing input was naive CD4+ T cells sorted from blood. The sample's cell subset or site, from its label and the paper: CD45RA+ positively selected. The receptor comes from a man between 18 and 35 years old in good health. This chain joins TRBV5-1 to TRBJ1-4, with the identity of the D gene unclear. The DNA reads TGCGCCAGCAGCGGTGCAGGACCGGGTGAAAAACTGTTTTTT. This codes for CASSGAGPGEKLFF.